Listed here are 4 T cell receptor beta chains from one sample, sequenced in a study of CD8 T cells in Susac syndrome. RNA was extracted with the RNeasy kit, and a quantity of roughly 0.5 to 1 ug was reverse transcribed using random hexamers. One entry per CDR3 protein, called by TCRdb with MiXCR from the immunoSEQ multiplex PCR reads. This sample has under 150,000 distinct CDR3 sequences, with approximately 94% found just once. The sequencing sample was made of CD4+ T cells from PBMCs. These receptors were collected from a human donor with multiple sclerosis.

This chain connects TRBV5-4 to TRBJ1-1, with a possible D match to TRBD1 (6 bases). Trimming cost V 4 bases and J 0 bases, with 10 bases left between them. Germline loops: CDR1 SGHNT, CDR2 YYREEE (reference sequence). CDR3 size: 14 residues. CDR3 bases: TGTGCCAGCAGCCGCTCAGGGGTGAACACTGAAGCTTTCTTT. This sequence encodes CASSRSGVNTEAFF.

The chain uses TRBV3-1 and TRBJ2-5, with TRBD2 matching over 13 bases. Germline CDR1 LGHDT, CDR2 YNNKEL (reference sequence). V was pared by 2 bases and J by 0 bases, with 3 bases of the junction left unmatched. The CDR3 has 17 amino acids. The CDR3 bases are TGTGCCAGCAGCCAATTGGGACTAGCGGGGCACCAAGAGACCCAGTACTTC. This gives the protein CASSQLGLAGHQETQYF.

Here the CDR3 reads CASSPGGANDGQYF. In DNA, the CDR3 is TGTGCCAGCAGCCCAGGGGGGGCAAACGATGGGCAGTATTTT. V usage is TRBV7-8 and J usage is TRBJ2-3; tentatively, D is TRBD1 or TRBD2 (7 bases each). With 5 bases removed from V and 11 bases from J, the gap between germline ends came to 20 bases. The germline CDR1 and CDR2 sequences are SGHVS and FQNEAQ. The CDR3 contains 14 residues.

V gene TRBV19 combines with J gene TRBJ2-1, with 12 bases fitting TRBD2. Germline trimming cut 5 bases from V and 1 base from J; bases unmatched to any gene: 6. Germline CDR1 reads LNHDA; CDR2 reads SQIVND (reference sequence). This CDR3 comprises 17 residues. CDR3 sequence: CASSGGGLAGSYNEQFF. The CDR3 DNA reads as TGTGCCAGTAGTGGGGGAGGACTAGCGGGGTCCTACAATGAGCAGTTCTTC.